What follows is one T cell receptor (beta chain) and its context. This sample is part of a study of T-cell reconstitution after alpha-beta-depleted transplantation in children. The TCRbeta library was prepared with unique molecular identifiers. TCRdb ran MiXCR on the PCR reads and lists one entry per CDR3 protein. The repertoire holds about 900,000 distinct CDR3 sequences, with roughly 29% as singletons. The CDR3 extends over 13 amino acids. The chain couples TRBV21-1 to TRBJ2-2. TRBV21-1 is a known pseudogene. This TCR was recovered from a boy in the first two years of life who had a stem cell transplant for SCID, so the T cells may come from the graft donor. The sample consisted of PBMCs, mostly from graft donor cells, taken 360 days after TCRalphabeta/CD19-depleted stem cell transplant. The CDR3 sequence: CASSNSGKGELFF. The CDR3 nucleotides read TGTGCCAGCAGCAATAGCGGGAAGGGGGAGCTGTTTTTT.